These 9 T cell receptor beta chains share one sample of origin, sequenced in a study of response to subunit inactivated influenza vaccine (dated by TCRdb to the late 2010s). Explained via the paper, the time point label denotes: 45 days after influenza vaccine administration. The library came from RT-PCR. The sequencer was an Illumina HiSeq 2500. The public reads were reprocessed in TCRdb via fastp at Q25 and MiXCR, keeping in-frame beta chains. Each CDR3 protein gets just one entry, which takes the most common genes and DNA from the rows behind it. The sample table contains fewer than 700,000 distinct CDR3 sequences; only one count was recorded for 10% to 15% of them. Around 13% of the sample belongs to the ten largest clones. The starting material was PBMCs from blood, obtained 45 days after vaccination. These receptors were collected from a man aged 50-59 years who received an inactivated influenza vaccine. Donor details come from another sample of the same person, matched by shared clones.

The chain joins TRBV2 to TRBJ1-2; D might be TRBD1 (5 bases). The V gene's germline CDR1 is SNHLY and CDR2 FYNNEI. V shed 2 bases and J shed 3 bases, with 13 bases lying between them. This CDR3 comprises 15 residues. This chain's CDR3 is CASSEWNQGDYGYTF. The CDR3 DNA reads TGTGCCAGCAGTGAATGGAATCAGGGAGACTATGGCTACACCTTC.

This clonotype was counted many times. The chain couples TRBV5-1 to TRBJ2-1; D call uncertain. The CDR3 runs 13 residues. V lost 0 bases and J 5 bases, leaving 6 bases between the germline ends. Germline values: CDR1 SGHRS, CDR2 YFSETQ. CDR3 in amino acids: CASSLALHNEQFF. The CDR3 DNA reads TGCGCCAGCAGCTTGGCCTTACACAATGAGCAGTTCTTC.

The table lists this clonotype with a few counts. The chain employs TRBV10-3 and TRBJ2-3; weak D call: TRBD2 (5 bases). Germline V lookup: CDR1 ENHRY, CDR2 SYGVKD. This CDR3 spans 13 amino acids. With 0 bases removed from V and 8 bases from J, the gap between germline ends came to 9 bases. The CDR3 reads CAISESEVATQYF. The CDR3 DNA follows: TGTGCCATCAGTGAGTCGGAGGTGGCTACGCAGTATTTT.

This chain joins TRBV12-3 or TRBV12-4 and TRBJ1-5, with D maybe TRBD1 (5 bases). The CDR3 consists of 15 residues. Trimming removed 6 bases from V and 7 bases from J, with 19 bases in between. The CDR3 spells CASRPSGSPRQPQHF. The CDR3 DNA reads as TGTGCCAGCAGGCCTTCAGGGAGCCCTAGACAGCCCCAGCATTTT.

V is TRBV5-6 and J is TRBJ2-5; D uncertain. Germline V gives CDR1 SGHDT, CDR2 YYEEEE. V was pared by 0 bases and J by 1 base, with 13 bases between. The CDR3 length is 16 residues. CDR3 protein: CASSLARRSLQETQYF. CDR3 bases: TGTGCCAGCAGCTTGGCCAGGCGTTCTCTCCAAGAGACCCAGTACTTC.

This chain links TRBV3-1 with TRBJ1-2; tentatively, D is TRBD1 (5 bases). Per the germline V gene, CDR1 is LGHDT and CDR2 is YNNKEL (reference sequence). The CDR3 consists of 13 residues. V lost 2 bases, J lost 7 bases, and 11 bases lay in between. CDR3 nucleotide sequence: TGTGCCAGCAGCCAAATACAGGCGGGTGGCTACACCTTC. It specifies CASSQIQAGGYTF.

This clonotype was counted only a few times. J is TRBJ2-1 and V is TRBV12-3 or TRBV12-4; 9 positions agree with TRBD2. V lost 8 bases, J lost 12 bases, and 11 bases stayed unmatched. This CDR3 comprises 13 residues. For the CDR3, the DNA is TGTGCCAGCCGGGAGCGGGAGGCCCCGGGGCAGTTCTTC. This gives the protein CASREREAPGQFF.

The chain joins TRBV7-9 to TRBJ2-3; the match to TRBD2 covers 9 bases. This CDR3 is built from 16 residues. After removal of 3 bases from V and 1 base from J, the junction contained 5 bases not matched to a gene. Germline loops: CDR1 SEHNR, CDR2 FQNEAQ (reference sequence). For the CDR3, the DNA is TGTGCCAGCAGCTTTACTAGCGGGCCTCGCACAGATACGCAGTATTTT. It specifies CASSFTSGPRTDTQYF.

As regards this clonotype: This may be a read error, as it is one base from a much larger clone. CDR3: CARSLRRTLNRPPTEAFF. CDR3 DNA sequence: TGTGCCCGCAGTTTACGACGGACATTGAACCGCCCGCCCACTGAAGCTTTCTTT. The chain is built from TRBV2 and TRBJ1-1; the D gene is possibly TRBD1 (5 bases). This CDR3 spans 18 amino acids. Germline V CDR1 and CDR2: SNHLY, FYNNEI.